The 5 T cell receptor beta chains listed next were all sequenced from one sample in a study of beta chain features in type 1 diabetes. Sequenced material consisted of expressed TCRB transcripts (all of the isolated RNA was reverse transcribed). Produced via immunoSEQ multiplex PCR; TCRdb's table is partial and in-frame only. The sample contains under 550,000 clones, over 9.5% of which appear only once. Sequenced sample: naive CD4+ T cells from blood. The source is a woman under 30 in good health.

The rearrangement joins TRBV5-6 to TRBJ2-7; D not certain. Germline-derived CDR1 and CDR2 are SGHDT and YYEEEE. CDR3 length: 12 residues. The V end was cut by 5 bases, the J end by 4 bases, with 10 bases between. In nucleotides, the CDR3 is TGTGCCAGCAGTTCCGGGCCTTACGAGCAGTACGTC. Protein: CASSSGPYEQYV.

This clone was seen a handful of times. The chain has TRBV29-1 and TRBJ1-1; D remains unclear. Germline V gives CDR1 SQVTM, CDR2 ANQGSEA. The CDR3 extends over 13 amino acids. The V end was cut by 1 base, the J end by 5 bases, with 11 bases between. This CDR3 is CSVEALIRTEAFF. Here the CDR3 DNA reads TGCAGCGTTGAAGCACTTATCAGGACTGAAGCTTTCTTT.

This clone was counted only a few times. Here the CDR3 reads CAWRLGQWRDTIYF. Written as DNA, the CDR3 is TGTGCCTGGAGATTGGGGCAGTGGAGAGACACCATATATTTT. V gene TRBV30 combines with J gene TRBJ1-3, with D possibly being TRBD1 (5 bases). V gave up 3 bases and J gave up 8 bases, with 17 bases separating them. In germline, CDR1 is GTSNPN, CDR2 SVGIG (reference sequence). The CDR3 loop spans 14 amino acids.

The chain has TRBV2 and TRBJ2-5; 8 bases are shared with TRBD1. Losses at the gene ends were 7 bases for V and 5 bases for J; bases not matched to a gene: 15. Germline-derived CDR1 and CDR2 are SNHLY and FYNNEI. This CDR3 is 16 amino acids long. The CDR3 region is CASTTSINRGTETQYF. The DNA for the CDR3 is TGTGCCAGCACCACGTCCATAAACAGGGGGACGGAGACCCAGTACTTC.

This clone appeared a few times. The chain uses TRBV5-1 and TRBJ2-7, with D perhaps TRBD1 or TRBD2 (8 bases each). Germline V CDR1 and CDR2: SGHRS, YFSETQ. The ends were cut back, 5 bases at V and 7 bases at J, with 31 bases in the middle. This CDR3 is built from 18 residues. CDR3 DNA sequence: TGCGCCAGCAGTCTTCGACAGGGGTCGAGAGCGGGAGTGTGGGAGCAGTACTTC. This translates into CASSLRQGSRAGVWEQYF. The whole variable domain, filled in from reference TRBV5-1 and TRBJ2-7, reads KAGVTQTPRYLIKTRGQQVTLSCSPISGHRSVSWYQQTPGQGLQFLFEYFSETQRNKGNFPGRFSGRQFSNSRSEMNVSTLELGDSALYLCASSLRQGSRAGVWEQYFGPGTRLTVT.